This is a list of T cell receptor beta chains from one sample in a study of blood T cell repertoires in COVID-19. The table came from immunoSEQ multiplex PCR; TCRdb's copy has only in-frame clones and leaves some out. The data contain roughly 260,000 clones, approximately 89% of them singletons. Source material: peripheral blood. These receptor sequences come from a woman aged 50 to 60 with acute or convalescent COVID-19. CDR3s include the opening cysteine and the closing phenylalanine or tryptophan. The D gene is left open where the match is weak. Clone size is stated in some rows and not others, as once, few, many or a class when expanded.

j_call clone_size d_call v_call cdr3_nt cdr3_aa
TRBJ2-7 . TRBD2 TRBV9 TGTGCCAGCAGCGGGACTAGCGGGAGCTACGAGCAGTACTTC CASSGTSGSYEQYF
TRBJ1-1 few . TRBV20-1 TGCAGTGCTAGAGACCTTGAAGCTTTCTTT CSARDLEAFF
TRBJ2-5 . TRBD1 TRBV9 TGTGCCAGTACGCCAATCCAAACAGGGGGCGGAGAGACCCAGTACTTC CASTPIQTGGGETQYF
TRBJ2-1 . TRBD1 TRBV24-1 TGTGCCACCAGTGATCAGGGGGTTGAGCAGTTCTTC CATSDQGVEQFF
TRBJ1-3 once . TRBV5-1 TGCGCCAGCACCCTGCTAGGGGGGGCTGGAAACACCATATATTTT CASTLLGGAGNTIYF
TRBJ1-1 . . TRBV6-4 TGTGCCAGCAGTTTTGGGCTTAACACTGAAGCTTTCTTT CASSFGLNTEAFF
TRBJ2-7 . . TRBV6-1 TGTGCCAGCAGTGAAGACAGTAGGTACTTC CASSEDSRYF
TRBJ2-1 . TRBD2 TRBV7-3 TGTGCCAGCAGCCAAACTAGCGGGAGGTACAATGAGCAGTTCTTC CASSQTSGRYNEQFF
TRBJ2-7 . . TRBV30 TGTGCCTGGAGTGTGGCATACGAGCAGTACTTC CAWSVAYEQYF
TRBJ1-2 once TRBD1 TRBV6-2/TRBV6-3 TGTGCCAGCAGTTACCCCGGGACAGGGAACTATGGCTACACCTTC CASSYPGTGNYGYTF
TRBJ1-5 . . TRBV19 TGTGCCAGTACCCCGCTCAGGGCGGGGAATCAGCCCCAGCATTTT CASTPLRAGNQPQHF
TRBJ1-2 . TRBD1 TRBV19 TGTGCCAGTAGTCCACGGACAGGGACCCCCTATGGCTACACCTTC CASSPRTGTPYGYTF
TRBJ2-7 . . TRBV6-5 TGTGCCACTACCGGGTCATACTCCTACGAGCAGTACTTC CATTGSYSYEQYF
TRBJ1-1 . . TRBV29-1 TGCAGCGTTGATAAGGCAGACATGAACACTGAAGCTTTCTTT CSVDKADMNTEAFF
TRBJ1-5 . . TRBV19 TGTGCCAGTAGTATCCGGGACACAAATCAGCCCCAGCATTTT CASSIRDTNQPQHF
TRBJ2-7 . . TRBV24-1 TGTGCCACCAGTGACGGCTCCTACGAGCAGTACTTC CATSDGSYEQYF
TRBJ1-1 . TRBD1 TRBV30 TGTGCCTGGAGTGTAAGAGGGACAGGGAGTACAAACACTGAAGCTTTCTTT CAWSVRGTGSTNTEAFF
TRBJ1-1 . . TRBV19 TGTGCCAGTAGTCCGCGGCAGGGGACCACTGAAGCTTTCTTT CASSPRQGTTEAFF
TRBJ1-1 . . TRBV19 TGTGCCAGTAGTATAGGGGCGACTGAAGCTTTCTTT CASSIGATEAFF
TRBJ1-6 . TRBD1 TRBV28 TGTGCCAGCAGTTCCCCTCTGACAGGGGGAGACTCACCCCTCCACTTT CASSSPLTGGDSPLHF
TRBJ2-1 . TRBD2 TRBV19 TGTGCCAGTACCCGGACTAGCGAGTACAATGAGCAGTTCTTC CASTRTSEYNEQFF
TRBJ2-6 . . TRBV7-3 TGTGCCAGCAGCTCAACTATTGGGGCCAACGTCCTGACTTTC CASSSTIGANVLTF
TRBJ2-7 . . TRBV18 TGTGCCAGCTCACCAAGCAGGACAGCTACCTACGAGCAGTACTTC CASSPSRTATYEQYF
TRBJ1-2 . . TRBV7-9 TGTGCCAGCAGTCCCACAGACTATGGCTACACCTTC CASSPTDYGYTF
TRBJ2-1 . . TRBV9 TGTGCCAGCAGCGTTGGGGGCGCCTACAATGAGCAGTTCTTC CASSVGGAYNEQFF
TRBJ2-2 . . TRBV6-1 TGTGCCAGCAGTGTGCAGGGGGGAAGCGGGAGACGTAGCGGGGAGCTGTTTTTT CASSVQGGSGRRSGELFF
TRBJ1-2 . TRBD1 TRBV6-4 TGTGCCAGCAGTGACAAGGGACAGGGCTATGGCTACACCTTC CASSDKGQGYGYTF
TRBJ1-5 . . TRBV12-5 TGTGCTAGTGGTTTCGGGGGATGGCCCCAGCATTTT CASGFGGWPQHF
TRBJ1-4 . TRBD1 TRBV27 TGTGCCAGCCTGGGACAGGGGAGTGAAAAACTGTTTTTT CASLGQGSEKLFF